This T cell receptor (beta chain) was captured by sequencing in a study of human T cells and chemical hapten exposure (dated by TCRdb to about 2021). Background for the entire study: For sensitization, 2% DPC in acetone was applied to a 2 cm by 2 cm area of upper inner arm skin. Patients additionally received weekly therapeutic DPC doses to the scalp throughout the approximately 24-week study period. Patch testing was done on the upper back using Finn chambers containing 0.01% DPC, and results were scored after 6 days according to International Contact Dermatitis Research Group standards. The patient cohort, mostly female, included alopecia areata with under or over 50% scalp involvement, alopecia totalis and alopecia universalis. The libraries were sequenced as a pool, and the TCR yield per sample differed mostly because of small variations in library volumes within the pool. This study followed changes in the peripheral blood TCR repertoire in vivo during primary and secondary sensitization of alopecia patients to the hapten diphenylcyclopropenone (DPC). Blood samples were taken from patients before sensitization (week 0) and at 2, 6 and about 24 weeks after DPC sensitization. Twenty-nine alopecia patients provided blood for TCR sequencing at one to four time points (pre-sensitization, 2, 6 and 24 weeks). What the study reported, not specific to this receptor: Patch test score correlated positively with the number of PT1 expanded TCRs, reaching significance at thresholds 8, 16 and 32 but not at 4. All patients had alopecia, a presumed autoimmune disease, so their immune response might differ from that of healthy individuals. Repeated subsampling changed both the strength of the expansion versus patch-test correlation and the threshold at which the correlation became significant. DPC sensitization did not change how many TCRs were above 1 in 1000 frequency, and no evidence was found of alterations in global repertoire structure. Significantly more large CDR3 similarity clusters were formed by expanded TCRs than by pre-sensitization or healthy control sets, consistent with antigen-driven responses.

Library preparation used RACE. Instrument on record: NextSeq 500. Library preparation attached unique molecular identifiers to individual cDNA molecules for quantitative, reproducible TCR counting. Each blood RNA sample was used to sequence both TCR alpha and TCR beta chains. The authors' pipeline ran thus. Samples had a median of 95,638 TCRs, with a range from roughly 20,000 to 690,600. The Decombinator software suite was used to annotate V, J and CDR3 in the TCR reads. To make PS versus PT1 abundance plots, every sample was subsampled to the same number of TCRs (28,000). Expanded TCRs were defined as absent before sensitization and observed at least eight times at the 2-week time point. TCRdb trimmed public reads at Q25 via fastp, called clones via MiXCR and kept in-frame beta chains. Under each unique CDR3 protein, matching rows form one entry showing the most common genes and DNA. The V and J calls and clone size come from TCRdb's table, not from the authors' own analysis. The sample records about 84,000 distinct CDR3 sequences, 11% of which are singletons. The top ten constitute around 3.6% of the sample.

The germline V gene encodes CDR1 SNHLY and CDR2 FYNNEI. The CDR3 sequence holds 16 residues, the cysteine and phenylalanine included. The DNA shown is the 48-base CDR3, in frame from base 1. V is trimmed back by 6 bases and J by 2 bases, and the junction contains 6 bases that no gene match accounts for. This clonotype was observed at least ten times. There is no known antigen for this receptor. Base qualities are not recorded, but no much larger clone differs from it by a single base. The time point tag for this specimen amounts to: patch test 3, about 24 weeks after DPC sensitization. The treatment or condition label on this specimen signifies: therapeutic diphenylcyclopropenone sensitization with weekly scalp DPC. At every patch-test visit, the blood draw took place before the patch test was put on. Patients were considered eligible if aged 18 to 70, diagnosed with alopecia and deemed suitable for DPC therapy, and patients were excluded if pregnant. Total RNA was extracted from unfractionated whole blood that had been collected in Tempus Blood RNA tubes.

The sequence is built from TRBV2 and TRBJ2-2; the junction holds 10 bases that match TRBD2. The sequenced sample was whole blood, obtained in connection with sensitization to the hapten diphenylcyclopropenone (DPC). The clonotype comes from a woman in her 50s with alopecia areata. Some clones in this sample may be carry-over from other donors' samples. The CDR3 protein: CASRDGLAANTGELFF. The nucleotides read TGTGCCAGCAGGGACGGACTAGCGGCAAACACCGGGGAGCTGTTTTTT.